This T cell receptor (beta chain) was identified in a study of cytomegalovirus exposure and HLA in healthy donors. Study conclusions and caveats: Exclusion applied to some V segments, including TRBV6-2 and TRBV6-3, as they were indistinguishable. In vitro data verified a few CMV-associated chains as specific for CMV antigens. A later analysis linked a missense variant in DCLRE1C to the trimming of TCR beta V and J genes.

Regarding this clone: Its antigen remains unknown.

Germline V gene sequence: CDR1 SGHRS, CDR2 YFSETQ. This CDR3 has 19 amino acids. Trimming cost V 3 bases and J 4 bases; bases outside gene matches: 12. PCR employed 60 Vbeta and 13 Jbeta primers. Some clones are missing from TCRdb's copy, which holds only in-frame ones; the method was immunoSEQ multiplex PCR. Its table records 150,000 to 200,000 clones. Sequencing input: PBMCs. The source of this sequence is a woman between 18 and 29 years old in good health and CMV-seropositive. This chain uses TRBV5-1 with TRBJ2-2; 13 bases are a match to TRBD2. The chain's CDR3 is CASSSAAGTSGTRTGELFF. In nucleotides, the CDR3 is TGCGCCAGCAGCTCCGCAGCAGGGACTAGCGGGACACGCACCGGGGAGCTGTTTTTT.